The clone carrying this T cell receptor beta chain was found many times. No antigen is known for it. The sample belongs to a study of T cells after yellow fever vaccination. The wider study: Preparing low-cell-number fractions relied on SMART-Seq v4 Ultra Low Input.

General observations from the study: Weaker, the secondary response had a peak occurring faster, on day 5 versus 15. Detected again after the booster were most primary-vaccination clones, at 95% to 97% CD4 and nearly 90% CD8.

Template switching with 5'RACE generated the TCR cDNA and added a universal primer site and UMIs. TCRdb called the 5' RACE reads again in MiXCR, with one record for every CDR3 protein. Among some 220,000 distinct CDR3 sequences listed, under 3.5% were seen once. The CDR3 covers 13 residues. The J segment lost 2 bases and the V segment lost 5 bases, leaving 2 bases of the junction unmatched. CDR1 and CDR2 from the germline V gene are SGHTA and FQGNSA. The receptor comes from a man aged 18 to 35 who received the YFV17D yellow fever vaccine. This chain links TRBV7-2 with TRBJ2-7; 8 bases match TRBD1. This specimen was CD4+ T cells sorted from PBMCs, taken 10 days after the yellow fever booster vaccination. As DNA, the CDR3 is TGTGCCAGCAGCCGACAGGGGACCTACGAGCAGTACTTC. Amino acids: CASSRQGTYEQYF.